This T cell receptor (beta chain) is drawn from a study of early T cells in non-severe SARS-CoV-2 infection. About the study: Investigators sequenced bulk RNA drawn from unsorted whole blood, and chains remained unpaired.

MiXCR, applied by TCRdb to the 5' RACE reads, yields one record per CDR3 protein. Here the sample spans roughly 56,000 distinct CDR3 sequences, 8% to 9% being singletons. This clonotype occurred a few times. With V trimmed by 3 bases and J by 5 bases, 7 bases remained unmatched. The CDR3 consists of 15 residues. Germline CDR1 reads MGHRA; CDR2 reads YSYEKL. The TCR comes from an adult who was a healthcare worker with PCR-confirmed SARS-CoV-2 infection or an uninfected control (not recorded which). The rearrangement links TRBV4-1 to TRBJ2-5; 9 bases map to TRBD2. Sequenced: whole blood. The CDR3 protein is CASSHSREGTETQYF. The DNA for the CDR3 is TGCGCCAGCAGCCATTCGCGGGAGGGCACGGAGACCCAGTACTTC.